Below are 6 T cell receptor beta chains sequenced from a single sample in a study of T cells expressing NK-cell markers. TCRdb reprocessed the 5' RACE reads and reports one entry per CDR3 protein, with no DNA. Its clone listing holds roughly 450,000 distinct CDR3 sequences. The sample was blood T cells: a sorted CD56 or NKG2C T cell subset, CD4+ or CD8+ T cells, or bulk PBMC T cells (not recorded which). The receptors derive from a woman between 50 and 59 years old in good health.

The CDR3 protein is CSAGRTSGHYNEQFF. This sequence joins TRBV20-1 and TRBJ2-1; TCRdb calls TRBD2, which cannot be checked without DNA. CDR1 and CDR2 from the germline V gene are DFQATT and SNEGSKA (reference sequence). There are 15 residues in the CDR3.

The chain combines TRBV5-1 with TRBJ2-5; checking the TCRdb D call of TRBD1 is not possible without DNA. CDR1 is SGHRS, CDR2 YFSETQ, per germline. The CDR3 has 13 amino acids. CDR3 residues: CASSSGQQETQYF.

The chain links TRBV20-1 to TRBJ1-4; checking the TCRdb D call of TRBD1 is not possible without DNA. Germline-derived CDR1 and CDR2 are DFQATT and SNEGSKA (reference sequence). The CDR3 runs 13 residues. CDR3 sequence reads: CSAREGVEEKLFF.

The CDR3 loop is CASSVALGGSYEQYF. The V call is TRBV9, the J call TRBJ2-7; the D gene TCRdb calls, TRBD2, cannot be checked with no DNA. The CDR3 length is 15 residues. CDR1 is SGDLS, CDR2 YYNGEE, per germline.

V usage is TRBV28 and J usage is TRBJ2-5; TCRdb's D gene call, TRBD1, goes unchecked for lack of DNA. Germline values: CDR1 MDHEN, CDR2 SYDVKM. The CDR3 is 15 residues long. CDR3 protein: CASSLTGSDQETQYF.

This CDR3 reads CASTSSWGKWAGELFF. This chain links TRBV6-5 with TRBJ2-2; TCRdb calls TRBD1, which cannot be checked without DNA. This CDR3 has 16 residues. Germline CDR1 reads MNHEY; CDR2 reads SVGAGI.